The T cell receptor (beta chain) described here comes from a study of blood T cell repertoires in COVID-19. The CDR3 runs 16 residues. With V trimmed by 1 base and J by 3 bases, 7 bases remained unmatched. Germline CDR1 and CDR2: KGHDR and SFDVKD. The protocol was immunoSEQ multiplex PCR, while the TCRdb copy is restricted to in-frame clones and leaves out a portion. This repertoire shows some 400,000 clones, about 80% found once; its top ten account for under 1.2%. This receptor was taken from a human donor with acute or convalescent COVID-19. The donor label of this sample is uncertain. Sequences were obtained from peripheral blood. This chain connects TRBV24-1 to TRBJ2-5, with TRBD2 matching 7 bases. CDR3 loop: CATSDFAGVGKETQYF. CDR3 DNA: TGTGCCACCAGTGATTTTGCGGGGGTTGGTAAAGAGACCCAGTACTTC.